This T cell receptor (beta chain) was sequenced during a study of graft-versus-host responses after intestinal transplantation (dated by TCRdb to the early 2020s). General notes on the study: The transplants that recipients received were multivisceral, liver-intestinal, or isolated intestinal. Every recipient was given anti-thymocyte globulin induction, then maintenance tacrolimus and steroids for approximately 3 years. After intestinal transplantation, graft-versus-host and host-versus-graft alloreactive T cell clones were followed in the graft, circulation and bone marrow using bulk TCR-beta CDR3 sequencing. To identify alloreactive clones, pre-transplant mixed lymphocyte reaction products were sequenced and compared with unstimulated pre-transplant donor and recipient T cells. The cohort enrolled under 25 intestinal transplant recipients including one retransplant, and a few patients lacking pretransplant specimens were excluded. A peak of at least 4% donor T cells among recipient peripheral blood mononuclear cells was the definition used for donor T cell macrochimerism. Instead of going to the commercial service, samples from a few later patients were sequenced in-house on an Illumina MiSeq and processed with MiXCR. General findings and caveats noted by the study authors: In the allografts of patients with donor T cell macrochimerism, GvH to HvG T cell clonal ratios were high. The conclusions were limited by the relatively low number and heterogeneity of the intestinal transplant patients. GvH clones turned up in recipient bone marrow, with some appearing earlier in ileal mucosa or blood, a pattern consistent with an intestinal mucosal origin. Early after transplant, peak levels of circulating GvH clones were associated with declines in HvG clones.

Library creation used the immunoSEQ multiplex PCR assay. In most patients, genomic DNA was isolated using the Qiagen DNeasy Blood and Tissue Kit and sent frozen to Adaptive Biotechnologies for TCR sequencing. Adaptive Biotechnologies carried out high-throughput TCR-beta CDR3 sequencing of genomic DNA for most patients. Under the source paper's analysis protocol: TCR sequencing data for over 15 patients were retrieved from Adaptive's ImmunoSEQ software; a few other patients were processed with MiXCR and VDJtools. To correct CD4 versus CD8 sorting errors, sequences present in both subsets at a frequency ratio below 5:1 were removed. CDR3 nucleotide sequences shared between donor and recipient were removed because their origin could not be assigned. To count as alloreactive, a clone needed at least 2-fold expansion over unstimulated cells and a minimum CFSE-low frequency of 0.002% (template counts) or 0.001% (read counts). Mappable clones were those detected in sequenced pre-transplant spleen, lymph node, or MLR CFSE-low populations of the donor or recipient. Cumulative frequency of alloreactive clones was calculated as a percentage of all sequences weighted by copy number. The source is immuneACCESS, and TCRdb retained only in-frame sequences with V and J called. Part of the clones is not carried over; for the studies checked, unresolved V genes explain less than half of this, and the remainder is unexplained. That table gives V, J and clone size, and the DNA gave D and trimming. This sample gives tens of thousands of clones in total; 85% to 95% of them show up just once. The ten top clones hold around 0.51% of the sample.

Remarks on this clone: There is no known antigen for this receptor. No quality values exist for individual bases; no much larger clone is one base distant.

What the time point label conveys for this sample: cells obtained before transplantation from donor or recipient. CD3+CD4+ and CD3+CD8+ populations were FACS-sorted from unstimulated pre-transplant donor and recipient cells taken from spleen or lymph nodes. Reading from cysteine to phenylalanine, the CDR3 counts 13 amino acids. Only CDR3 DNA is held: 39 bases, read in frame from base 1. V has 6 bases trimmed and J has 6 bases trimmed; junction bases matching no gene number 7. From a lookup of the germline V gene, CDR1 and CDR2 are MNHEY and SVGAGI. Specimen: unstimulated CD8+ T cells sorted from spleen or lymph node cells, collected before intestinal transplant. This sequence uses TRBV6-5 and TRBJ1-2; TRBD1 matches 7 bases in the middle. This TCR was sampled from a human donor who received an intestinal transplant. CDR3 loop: CASSLGTANGYTF. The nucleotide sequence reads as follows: TGTGCCAGCAGCCTCGGGACAGCCAATGGCTACACCTTC.